The rows below give T cell receptor beta chains drawn from one sample of a study of pediatric ulcerative colitis. Generated by immunoSEQ multiplex PCR, the TCRdb table keeps only in-frame clones and is missing some. Of about 60,000 clones detected, about 87% appear once; the ten largest clones hold 1.5%. The material sequenced was blood. Source of these receptors: a boy aged 5-17 years who was a control in a study of pediatric ulcerative colitis. CDR3s include the opening cysteine and the closing phenylalanine or tryptophan. D genes are given only for firm matches. For some rows the clone size is stated as once, few or many, or as a class when expanded; others skip it.

CDR3 length	V gene	J gene	D gene	clone size	CDR3 DNA	CDR3 protein
18	TRBV19	TRBJ1-1	-	-	TGTGCCAGTAGTATAGATCGAGCGCGGGCAGCGGGGAACACTGAAGCTTTCTTT	CASSIDRARAAGNTEAFF
16	TRBV19	TRBJ1-3	-	-	TGTGCCAGTAGTATAGGGGATTCCTTCTCTGGAAACACCATATATTTT	CASSIGDSFSGNTIYF
13	TRBV6-6	TRBJ1-2	-	-	TGTGCCAGCAGTTACGCCGTAGGCGCTGGCTACACCTTC	CASSYAVGAGYTF
17	TRBV5-1	TRBJ2-7	TRBD2	-	TGCGCCAGCAGCTGGACCCCGGGAGGTAGAACTCACTACGAGCAGTACTTC	CASSWTPGGRTHYEQYF
12	TRBV6-5	TRBJ2-1	-	-	TGTGCCAGCAGTTACTCTCGAAGTGAGCAGTTCTTC	CASSYSRSEQFF
14	TRBV6-1	TRBJ2-1	-	-	TGTGCCAGCGTCCGTCCGAGCTCCTACAATGAGCAGTTCTTC	CASVRPSSYNEQFF
13	TRBV30	TRBJ2-7	-	-	TGTGCCTGGCAACCGGGCCTTTCCTACGAGCAGTACTTC	CAWQPGLSYEQYF
14	TRBV6-5	TRBJ2-2	TRBD1	-	TGTGCCAGCAGTCGCGGACAGGGTTCGGGGGAGCTGTTTTTT	CASSRGQGSGELFF
14	TRBV5-6	TRBJ2-7	-	-	TGTGCCAGCAGCTTATCGGGACCGTACTACGAGCAGTACTTC	CASSLSGPYYEQYF
17	TRBV4-1	TRBJ2-5	TRBD2	-	TGCGCCAGCAGCGTTCCTCGACTAGCGGGAGAGGGAGAGACCCAGTACTTC	CASSVPRLAGEGETQYF
13	TRBV29-1	TRBJ2-4	TRBD1	once	TGCAGCGGCCTGGACAGGTTCGGGGACATTCAGTACTTC	CSGLDRFGDIQYF
14	TRBV5-4	TRBJ2-7	TRBD2	-	TGTGCCAGCAGCGGCGGGACTAGCGGATACGAGCAGTACTTC	CASSGGTSGYEQYF
15	TRBV19	TRBJ2-3	-	-	TGTGCCAGTAGTATAGGGAACCCCGACACAGATACGCAGTATTTT	CASSIGNPDTDTQYF
14	TRBV6-1	TRBJ1-1	-	-	TGTGCCAGCAGTGTAGCGACAATGAACACTGAAGCTTTCTTT	CASSVATMNTEAFF
14	TRBV7-2	TRBJ2-1	-	-	TGTGCCAGCAGCTTAGCGGGGGCGTACAATGAGCAGTTCTTC	CASSLAGAYNEQFF
13	TRBV6-5	TRBJ1-1	TRBD1	-	TGTGCCAGCAGTTACGCGGACAGGCTCGTAGCTTTCTTT	CASSYADRLVAFF
14	TRBV29-1	TRBJ2-7	-	-	TGCAGCGTTGGAGGGGCGGCCATGGCTACCGAGCAGTACTTC	CSVGGAAMATEQYF
17	TRBV10-3	TRBJ1-5	-	-	TGTGCCATCAGTGAGTCGCGGGACTTATACATAGACCAGCCCCAGCATTTT	CAISESRDLYIDQPQHF
15	TRBV6-6	TRBJ2-7	TRBD1	-	TGTGCCAGCAGTTACCGGCCGGGACAGTCCTACGAGCAGTACTTC	CASSYRPGQSYEQYF
13	TRBV10-1	TRBJ1-1	-	-	TGCGCCAGCAGCCCACAGGGAAGGACTGAAGCTTTCTTT	CASSPQGRTEAFF
15	TRBV27	TRBJ2-5	TRBD1	-	TGTGCCAGCAGTTCCCCCCCCACAGGGGATGAGACCCAGTACTTC	CASSSPPTGDETQYF
15	TRBV7-3	TRBJ2-5	-	-	TGTGCCAGCAGCCCCGCCCCAGGTGGGTTGGAGACCCAGTACTTC	CASSPAPGGLETQYF